This T cell receptor (beta chain) is drawn from a study of shared T cell receptors in the human thymus. Some clones are missing from TCRdb's copy, which holds only in-frame ones; the method was immunoSEQ multiplex PCR. The table lists over 350,000 clones, approximately 95% of them singletons. The CDR3 sequence is 18 residues long. With V trimmed by 0 bases and J by 4 bases, 9 bases remained unmatched. The germline V gene has CDR1 SGHNT and CDR2 YYREEE (reference sequence). The sequence came from a human donor. The sequenced material came from thymocytes. The genes are TRBV5-4 and TRBJ2-3; 12 bases fit TRBD2. In nucleotides, the CDR3 is TGTGCCAGCAGCTTGGTCCTAGCGGGAGGGCCGGATGCAGATACGCAGTATTTT. Its protein product is CASSLVLAGGPDADTQYF. The entire variable domain, with the rest obtained from reference TRBV5-4 and TRBJ2-3, is as follows: ETGVTQSPTHLIKTRGQQVTLRCSSQSGHNTVSWYQQALGQGPQFIFQYYREEENGRGNFPPRFSGLQFPNYSSELNVNALELDDSALYLCASSLVLAGGPDADTQYFGPGTRLTVL.